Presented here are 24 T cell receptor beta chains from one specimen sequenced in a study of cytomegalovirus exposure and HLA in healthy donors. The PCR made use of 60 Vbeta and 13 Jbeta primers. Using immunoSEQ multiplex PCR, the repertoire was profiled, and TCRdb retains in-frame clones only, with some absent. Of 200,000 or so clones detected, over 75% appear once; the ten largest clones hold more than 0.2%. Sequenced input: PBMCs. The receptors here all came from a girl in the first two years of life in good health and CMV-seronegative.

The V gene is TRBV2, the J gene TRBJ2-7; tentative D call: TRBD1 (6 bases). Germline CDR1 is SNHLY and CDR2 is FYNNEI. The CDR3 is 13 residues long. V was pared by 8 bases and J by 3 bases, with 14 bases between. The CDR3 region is CASLTGHYYEQYF. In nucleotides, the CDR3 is TGTGCCAGCTTGACGGGACATTACTACGAGCAGTACTTC.

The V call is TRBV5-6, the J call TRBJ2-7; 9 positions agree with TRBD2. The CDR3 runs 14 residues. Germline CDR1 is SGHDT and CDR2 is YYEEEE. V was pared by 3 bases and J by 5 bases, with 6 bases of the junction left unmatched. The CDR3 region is CASSYAGGPHEQYF. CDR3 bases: TGTGCCAGCAGCTACGCGGGGGGGCCTCACGAGCAGTACTTC.

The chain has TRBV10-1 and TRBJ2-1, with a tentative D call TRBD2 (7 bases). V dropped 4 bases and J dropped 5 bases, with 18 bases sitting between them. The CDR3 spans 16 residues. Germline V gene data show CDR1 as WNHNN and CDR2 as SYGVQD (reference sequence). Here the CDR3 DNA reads TGCGCCAGCAGTGCTCTTTGGGGGGGCCCGAACAATGAGCAGTTCTTC. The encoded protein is CASSALWGGPNNEQFF.

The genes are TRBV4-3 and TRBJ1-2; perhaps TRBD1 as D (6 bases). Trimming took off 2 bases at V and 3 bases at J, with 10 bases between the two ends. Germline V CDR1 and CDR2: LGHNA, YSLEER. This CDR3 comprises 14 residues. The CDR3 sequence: CASSQMTGYYGYTF. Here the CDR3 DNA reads TGCGCCAGCAGCCAAATGACAGGTTACTATGGCTACACCTTC.

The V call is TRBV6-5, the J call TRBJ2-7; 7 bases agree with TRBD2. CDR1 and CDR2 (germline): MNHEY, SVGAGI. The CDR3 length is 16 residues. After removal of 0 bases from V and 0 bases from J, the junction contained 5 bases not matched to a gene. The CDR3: CASSYSSGGSSYEQYF. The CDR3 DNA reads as TGTGCCAGCAGTTACTCATCCGGGGGGAGCTCCTACGAGCAGTACTTC.

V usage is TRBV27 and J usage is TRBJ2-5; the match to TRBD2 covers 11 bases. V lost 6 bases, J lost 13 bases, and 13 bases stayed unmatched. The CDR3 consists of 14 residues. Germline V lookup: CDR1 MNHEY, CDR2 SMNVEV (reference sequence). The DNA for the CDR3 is TGTGCCAGCAGCCCCGGGACTAGCGGTCCAAAGCGGTACTTC. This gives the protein CASSPGTSGPKRYF.

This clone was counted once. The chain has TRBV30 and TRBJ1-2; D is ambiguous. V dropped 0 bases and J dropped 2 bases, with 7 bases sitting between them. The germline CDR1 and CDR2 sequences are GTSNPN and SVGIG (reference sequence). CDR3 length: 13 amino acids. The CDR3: CAWSVSRNYGYTF. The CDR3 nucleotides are TGTGCCTGGAGTGTTTCCCGGAACTATGGCTACACCTTC. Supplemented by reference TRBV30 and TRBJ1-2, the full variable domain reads SQTIHQWPATLVQPVGSPLSLECTVEGTSNPNLYWYRQAAGRGLQLLFYSVGIGQISSEVPQNLSASRPQDRQFILSSKKLLLSDSGFYLCAWSVSRNYGYTFGSGTRLTVV.

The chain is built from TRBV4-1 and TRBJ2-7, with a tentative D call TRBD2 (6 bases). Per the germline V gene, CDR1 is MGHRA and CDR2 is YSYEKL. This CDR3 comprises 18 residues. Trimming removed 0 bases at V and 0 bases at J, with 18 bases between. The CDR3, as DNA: TGCGCCAGCAGCCAAGACGGAGGGCGGGCCCGACGCTCCTACGAGCAGTACTTC. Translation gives CASSQDGGRARRSYEQYF.

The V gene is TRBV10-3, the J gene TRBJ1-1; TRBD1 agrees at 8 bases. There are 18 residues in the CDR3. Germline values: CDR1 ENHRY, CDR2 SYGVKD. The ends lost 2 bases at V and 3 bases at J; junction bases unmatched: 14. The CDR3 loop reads CAISERWTGSIQDTEAFF. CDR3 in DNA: TGTGCCATCAGTGAGCGATGGACAGGGTCAATTCAGGACACTGAAGCTTTCTTT.

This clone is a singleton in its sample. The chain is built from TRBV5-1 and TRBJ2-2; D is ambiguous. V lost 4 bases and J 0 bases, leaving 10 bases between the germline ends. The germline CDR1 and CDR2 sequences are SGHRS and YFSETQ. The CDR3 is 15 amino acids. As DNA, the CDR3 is TGCGCCAGCAGCCTCGTGGCTTCGAACACCGGGGAGCTGTTTTTT. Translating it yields CASSLVASNTGELFF.

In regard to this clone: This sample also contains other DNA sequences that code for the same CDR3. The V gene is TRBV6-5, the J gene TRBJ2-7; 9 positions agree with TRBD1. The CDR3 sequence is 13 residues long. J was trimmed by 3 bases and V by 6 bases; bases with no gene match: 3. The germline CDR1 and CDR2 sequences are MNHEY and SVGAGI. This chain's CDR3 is CASRSGQGYEQYF. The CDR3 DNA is TGTGCCAGCAGGTCGGGACAGGGCTACGAGCAGTACTTC.

In DNA, the CDR3 is TGTGCCAGCAGCCAAGATACAGACAGGGAATGGTCGGAGACCCAGTACTTC. Protein product: CASSQDTDREWSETQYF. V is TRBV7-9 and J is TRBJ2-5, with TRBD1 identical over 7 bases. With V trimmed by 5 bases and J by 5 bases, 17 bases remained unmatched. The CDR3 loop spans 17 amino acids. Germline lookup yields CDR1 SEHNR and CDR2 FQNEAQ (reference sequence).

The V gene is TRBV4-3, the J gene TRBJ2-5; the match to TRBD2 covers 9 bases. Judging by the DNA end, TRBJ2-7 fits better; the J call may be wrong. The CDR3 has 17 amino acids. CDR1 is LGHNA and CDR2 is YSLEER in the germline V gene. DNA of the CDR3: TGCGCCAGCAGCCAAGATTCAGCTAGCGGGATATATTACGAGCAGTACTTC. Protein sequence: CASSQDSASGIYYEQYF.

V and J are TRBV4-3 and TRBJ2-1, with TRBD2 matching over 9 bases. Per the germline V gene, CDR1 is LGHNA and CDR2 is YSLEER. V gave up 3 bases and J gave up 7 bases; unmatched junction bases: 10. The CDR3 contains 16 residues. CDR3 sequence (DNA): TGCGCCAGCAGCCATACCAGCGGGAGGCCCAGGAATGAGCAGTTCTTC. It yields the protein CASSHTSGRPRNEQFF.

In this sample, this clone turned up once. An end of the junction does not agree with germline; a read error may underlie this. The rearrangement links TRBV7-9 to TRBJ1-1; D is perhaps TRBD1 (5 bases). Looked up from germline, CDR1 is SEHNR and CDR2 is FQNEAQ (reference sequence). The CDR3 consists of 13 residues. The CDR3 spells CSSSLGTYTEAFF. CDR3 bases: TGTTCCAGCAGCTTAGGGACTTACACTGAAGCTTTCTTT.

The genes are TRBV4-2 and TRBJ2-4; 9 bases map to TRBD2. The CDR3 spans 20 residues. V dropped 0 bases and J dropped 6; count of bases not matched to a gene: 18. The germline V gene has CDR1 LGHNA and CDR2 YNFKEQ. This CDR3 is CASSQEFGGGAIWGRNIQYF. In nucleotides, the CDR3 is TGTGCCAGCAGCCAAGAGTTCGGCGGGGGGGCCATTTGGGGCAGAAACATTCAGTACTTC.

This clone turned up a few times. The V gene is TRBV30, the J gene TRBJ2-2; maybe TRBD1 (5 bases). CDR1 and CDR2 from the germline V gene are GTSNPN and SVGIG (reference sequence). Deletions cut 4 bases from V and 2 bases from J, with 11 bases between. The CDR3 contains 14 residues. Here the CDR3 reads CAWNLGVNTGELFF. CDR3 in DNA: TGTGCCTGGAATCTAGGGGTAAACACCGGGGAGCTGTTTTTT.

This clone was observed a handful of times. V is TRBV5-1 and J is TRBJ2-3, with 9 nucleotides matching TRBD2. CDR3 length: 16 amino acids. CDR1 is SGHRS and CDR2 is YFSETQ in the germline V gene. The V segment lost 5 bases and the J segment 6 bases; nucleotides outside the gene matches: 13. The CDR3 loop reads CASRLVGGGAEDTQYF. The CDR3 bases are TGCGCCAGCAGACTAGTCGGCGGGGGGGCAGAGGATACGCAGTATTTT.

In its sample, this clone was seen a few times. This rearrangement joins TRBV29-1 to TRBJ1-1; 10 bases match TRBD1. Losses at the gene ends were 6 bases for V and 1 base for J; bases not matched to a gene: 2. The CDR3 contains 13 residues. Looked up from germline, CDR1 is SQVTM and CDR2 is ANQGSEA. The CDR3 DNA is TGCAGCGTGGGACAGGGGCCGAACACTGAAGCTTTCTTT. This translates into CSVGQGPNTEAFF.

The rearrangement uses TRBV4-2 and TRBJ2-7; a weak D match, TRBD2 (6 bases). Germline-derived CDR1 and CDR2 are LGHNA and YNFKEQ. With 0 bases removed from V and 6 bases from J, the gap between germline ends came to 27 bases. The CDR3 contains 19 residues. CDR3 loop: CASSQDPRTRRGRDSEQYF. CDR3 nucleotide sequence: TGTGCCAGCAGCCAAGATCCCCGGACAAGGAGAGGTAGGGACTCCGAGCAGTACTTC.

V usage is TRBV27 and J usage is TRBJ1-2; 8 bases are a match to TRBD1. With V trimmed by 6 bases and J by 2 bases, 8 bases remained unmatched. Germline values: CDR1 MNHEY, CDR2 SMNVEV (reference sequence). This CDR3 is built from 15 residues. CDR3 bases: TGTGCCAGCAGCCTACGGACAGGGAAGAACTATGGCTACACCTTC. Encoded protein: CASSLRTGKNYGYTF.

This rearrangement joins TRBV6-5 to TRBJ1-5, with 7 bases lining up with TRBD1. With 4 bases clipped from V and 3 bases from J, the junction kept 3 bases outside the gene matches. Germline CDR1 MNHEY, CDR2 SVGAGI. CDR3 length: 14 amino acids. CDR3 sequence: CASSLGQYNQPQHF. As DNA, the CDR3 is TGTGCCAGCAGTTTGGGACAGTACAATCAGCCCCAGCATTTT.

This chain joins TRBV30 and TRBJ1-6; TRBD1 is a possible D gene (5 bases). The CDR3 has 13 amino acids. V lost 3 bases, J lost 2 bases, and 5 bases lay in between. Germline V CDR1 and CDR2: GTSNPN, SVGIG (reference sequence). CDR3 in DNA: TGTGCCTGGAGGGACACCTATAATTCACCCCTCCACTTT. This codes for CAWRDTYNSPLHF. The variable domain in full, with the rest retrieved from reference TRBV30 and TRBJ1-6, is SQTIHQWPATLVQPVGSPLSLECTVEGTSNPNLYWYRQAAGRGLQLLFYSVGIGQISSEVPQNLSASRPQDRQFILSSKKLLLSDSGFYLCAWRDTYNSPLHFGNGTRLTVT.

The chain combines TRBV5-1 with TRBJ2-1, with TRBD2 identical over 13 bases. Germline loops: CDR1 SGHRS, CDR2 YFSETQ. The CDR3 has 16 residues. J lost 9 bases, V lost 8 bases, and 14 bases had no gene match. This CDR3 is CASEPGTSGAGSEQFF. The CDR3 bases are TGCGCCAGTGAACCCGGGACTAGCGGGGCTGGAAGTGAGCAGTTCTTC.